This T cell receptor beta chain comes out of a study of blood T cell repertoires in COVID-19. For the study at large: COVID-19 samples collected from the United States, Italy and Spain covered acute and convalescent phases.

Data came from immunoSEQ multiplex PCR; TCRdb stores just in-frame clones and leaves some out. Among 120,000 or so clones listed, around 89% were seen once. As regards this clone: The junction departs from germline at one end; a sequencing error may be responsible.

Germline V gene sequence: CDR1 SSHAT, CDR2 FNYEAQ (reference sequence). CDR3 length: 16 residues. The TCR originated in a human donor in a cohort sampled during active COVID-19. The J gene is TRBJ2-2, the V gene TRBV7-7, with TRBD1 identical over 9 bases. The material sequenced was peripheral blood. The CDR3 here is CASSSTGTGYTGELFF. The DNA of the CDR3 is TGTGCTAGCAGCTCAACCGGGACAGGGTACACCGGGGAGCTGTTTTTT. The whole variable domain, remainder taken from reference TRBV7-7 and TRBJ2-2, is GAGVSQSPRYKVTKRGQDVTLRCDPISSHATLYWYQQALGQGPEFLTYFNYEAQPDKSGLPSDRFSAERPEGSISTLTIQRTEQRDSAMYRCASSSTGTGYTGELFFGEGSRLTVL.